The 18 T cell receptor beta chains listed next were all sequenced from one sample in a study of blood T cell repertoires in COVID-19 (TCRdb year 2020). Library preparation was by the immunoSEQ multiplex PCR assay. TCRdb took this table from immuneACCESS and kept in-frame rearrangements with V and J called. Such tables lack part of the clones; where checked against another copy, unresolved V genes explain under half of the gap, and the rest is unexplained. The sample table holds hundreds of thousands of clones, of which roughly nine tenths were seen once. The ten largest account for over 3% of the sample. Specimen: PBMCs or T cells enriched from blood (not recorded which). These receptors originate from a woman aged 50 to 60 in a cohort exposed to, infected with or recovered from COVID-19 (not recorded which).

This sequence joins TRBV5-1 and TRBJ1-2; a weak D match, TRBD1 (5 bases). CDR1 and CDR2 from the germline V gene are SGHRS and YFSETQ. Trimming removed 4 bases at V and 0 bases at J, with 13 bases between. This CDR3 has 15 amino acids. This CDR3 reads CASSPSTEPNYGYTF. CDR3 coding DNA: TGCGCCAGCAGCCCATCGACAGAACCTAACTATGGCTACACCTTC.

The chain carries TRBV7-2 and TRBJ2-3, with TRBD1 as a possible D gene (6 bases). V was shortened by 5 bases and J by 4 bases, with 13 bases between the two germline ends. This CDR3 has 14 amino acids. Germline values: CDR1 SGHTA, CDR2 FQGNSA. In DNA form, the CDR3 reads TGTGCCAGCAGCCCCAGACAGGTCCCAGATACGCAGTATTTT. Residues: CASSPRQVPDTQYF.

The J gene is TRBJ1-1, the V gene TRBV4-2; D gene ambiguous. The CDR3 has 13 residues. V dropped 0 bases and J dropped 6 bases, with 8 bases sitting between them. Germline CDR1 LGHNA, CDR2 YNFKEQ. The CDR3 DNA reads as TGTGCCAGCAGCCAAGAGGCTGCCGCTGAAGCTTTCTTT. Translated, it gives CASSQEAAAEAFF.

This chain connects TRBV7-8 to TRBJ2-5; TRBD2 is a possible D gene (5 bases). Germline loops: CDR1 SGHVS, CDR2 FQNEAQ. The ends were cut back, 5 bases at V and 4 bases at J, with 14 bases in the middle. The CDR3 is 14 amino acids. The CDR3 is CASSKMRVGETQYF. The CDR3 DNA sequence: TGTGCCAGCAGCAAGATGAGGGTGGGAGAGACCCAGTACTTC.

This clone has only one observation. The gene calls are TRBV10-3 and TRBJ2-1, with 10 bases matching TRBD2. The CDR3 spans 16 residues. V lost 4 bases and J lost 8; bases outside the gene matches: 11. The germline V gene has CDR1 ENHRY and CDR2 SYGVKD. The CDR3 sequence: CAISASGGAFLYEQFF. CDR3 coding DNA: TGTGCCATCAGTGCCAGCGGGGGGGCCTTCTTGTATGAGCAGTTCTTC.

CDR3: CATSRDPLGNQPQHF. CDR3 DNA sequence: TGTGCCACCAGCAGAGATCCCCTAGGCAATCAGCCCCAGCATTTT. The chain employs TRBV15 and TRBJ1-5; D is ambiguous. V shed 0 bases and J shed 2 bases, with 8 bases lying between them. This CDR3 has 15 amino acids. Germline-derived CDR1 and CDR2 are LNHNV and YYDKDF (reference sequence).

The rearrangement joins TRBV5-5 to TRBJ1-1; 7 bases are shared with TRBD1. CDR3 size: 15 residues. V dropped 4 bases and J dropped 6; count of bases not matched to a gene: 12. Germline CDR1 reads SGHKS; CDR2 reads YYEKEE (reference sequence). CDR3: CASSPLGGGAAEAFF. Here the CDR3 DNA reads TGTGCCAGCAGCCCTCTAGGAGGGGGCGCGGCTGAAGCTTTCTTT. Based on the CDR3 plus reference TRBV5-5 and TRBJ1-1, the full variable domain is DAGVTQSPTHLIKTRGQQVTLRCSPISGHKSVSWYQQVLGQGPQFIFQYYEKEERGRGNFPDRFSARQFPNYSSELNVNALLLGDSALYLCASSPLGGGAAEAFFGQGTRLTVV.

The rearrangement links TRBV6-5 to TRBJ2-4; weak D call: TRBD2 (6 bases). Trimming took off 6 bases at V and 9 bases at J, with 15 bases between the two ends. There are 13 residues in the CDR3. Germline CDR1 reads MNHEY; CDR2 reads SVGAGI. The CDR3 protein is CASRGAGETIQYF. The CDR3 DNA is TGTGCCAGCAGGGGAGCGGGTGAGACCATTCAGTACTTC.

V gene TRBV10-3 combines with J gene TRBJ2-2, with D possibly being TRBD1 (6 bases). Between the trimmed V and J ends, which lost 6 bases and 1 base, there was a span of 15 bases. Germline-derived CDR1 and CDR2 are ENHRY and SYGVKD. This CDR3 has 16 amino acids. CDR3 residues: CAISLIGTLNTGELFF. For the CDR3, the DNA is TGTGCCATCAGCTTGATCGGGACACTGAACACCGGGGAGCTGTTTTTT.

This rearrangement joins TRBV3-1 (or the pseudogene TRBV3-2) to TRBJ2-2; no reliable D call. Germline V gives CDR1 LGHDT, CDR2 YNNKEL (reference sequence). V dropped 1 base and J dropped 6 bases, with 9 bases sitting between them. This CDR3 spans 14 amino acids. The CDR3 DNA is TGTGCCAGCAGCCAAGCTCCTCCGGCCGGGGAGCTGTTTTTT. Amino acid sequence: CASSQAPPAGELFF.

The chain uses TRBV28 and TRBJ1-2, with a possible D match to TRBD1 (6 bases). Germline V gene data show CDR1 as MDHEN and CDR2 as SYDVKM. CDR3 size: 19 residues. Trimming removed 3 bases at V and 4 bases at J, with 27 bases between. CDR3 DNA: TGTGCCAGCAGTTTGCCCCCGATGGCGACAGGACTGTTTGGCTATGGCTACACCTTC. Translation gives CASSLPPMATGLFGYGYTF.

This chain joins TRBV4-1 and TRBJ1-3; the D gene is possibly TRBD1 (5 bases). Germline loops: CDR1 MGHRA, CDR2 YSYEKL. Trimming took off 0 bases at V and 1 base at J, with 13 bases between the two ends. The CDR3 extends over 17 amino acids. This chain's CDR3 is CASSQDRDSYSGNTIYF. In nucleotides, the CDR3 is TGCGCCAGCAGCCAAGATCGGGACTCTTATTCTGGAAACACCATATATTTT.

The J gene is TRBJ1-3, the V gene TRBV4-2; 11 bases line up with TRBD1. The CDR3 is made up of 16 amino acids. Germline loops: CDR1 LGHNA, CDR2 YNFKEQ. V trimming: 0 bases; J trimming: 8 bases; junction bases outside the gene matches: 6. In DNA form, the CDR3 reads TGTGCCAGCAGCCAAGAGTCAGGGACAGGGGGAGACACCATATATTTT. Translating gives CASSQESGTGGDTIYF.

The gene calls are TRBV11-1 and TRBJ1-1; a possible D gene is TRBD1 (6 bases). Trimming removed 3 bases from V and 4 bases from J, with 9 bases in between. This CDR3 has 13 residues. Looked up from germline, CDR1 is SGHAT and CDR2 is FQDESV (reference sequence). The DNA for the CDR3 is TGTGCCAGCAGCTTTGCAGGGGTCACTGAAGCTTTCTTT. This encodes CASSFAGVTEAFF.

This chain connects TRBV7-9 to TRBJ2-3, with 10 bases matching TRBD2. There are 15 residues in the CDR3. J was trimmed by 2 bases and V by 5 bases; bases with no gene match: 4. Germline CDR1 and CDR2: SEHNR and FQNEAQ (reference sequence). As DNA, the CDR3 is TGTGCCAGCAGCGAGACTAGCGGGTACACAGATACGCAGTATTTT. Its protein is CASSETSGYTDTQYF.

In nucleotides, the CDR3 is TGCGCCAGCAGCTTTTCGCAGGGGGCTGTGAACACTGAAGCTTTCTTT. Protein product: CASSFSQGAVNTEAFF. The chain combines TRBV5-1 with TRBJ1-1; 8 bases fit TRBD1. With 2 bases clipped from V and 0 bases from J, the junction kept 6 bases outside the gene matches. Germline V gives CDR1 SGHRS, CDR2 YFSETQ. This CDR3 is built from 16 residues.

This chain links TRBV6-1 with TRBJ2-7; possible D gene TRBD2, 5 bases. Germline CDR1 MNHNS, CDR2 SASEGT. This CDR3 has 12 amino acids. The ends were cut back, 6 bases at V and 4 bases at J, with 10 bases in the middle. The CDR3 reads CASSPTSYEQYF. For the CDR3, the DNA is TGTGCCAGCAGCCCTACTAGTTACGAGCAGTACTTC.

The chain is built from TRBV4-3 and TRBJ1-1, with 9 bases identical to TRBD1. Trimming at V came to 4 bases and at J to 3 bases, leaving 0 bases not matched to a gene. The CDR3 consists of 13 residues. Germline CDR1 reads LGHNA; CDR2 reads YSLEER. CDR3 nucleotides: TGCGCCAGCAGCCGGACAGGGGACACTGAAGCTTTCTTT. This sequence encodes CASSRTGDTEAFF.